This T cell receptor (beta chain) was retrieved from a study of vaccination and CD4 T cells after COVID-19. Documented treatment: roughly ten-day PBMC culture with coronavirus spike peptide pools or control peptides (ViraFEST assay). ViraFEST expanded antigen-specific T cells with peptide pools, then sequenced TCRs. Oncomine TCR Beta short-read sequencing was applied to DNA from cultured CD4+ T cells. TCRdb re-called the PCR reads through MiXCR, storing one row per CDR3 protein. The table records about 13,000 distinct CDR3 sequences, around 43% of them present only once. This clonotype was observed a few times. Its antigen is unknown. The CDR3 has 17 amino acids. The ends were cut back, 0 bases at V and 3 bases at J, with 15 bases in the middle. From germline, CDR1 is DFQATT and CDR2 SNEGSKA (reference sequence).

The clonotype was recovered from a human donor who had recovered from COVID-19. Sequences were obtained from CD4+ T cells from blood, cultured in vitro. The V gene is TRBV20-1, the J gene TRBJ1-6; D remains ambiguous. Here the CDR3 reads CSARDIQDGLYNSPLHF. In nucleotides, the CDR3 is TGCAGTGCTAGAGATATCCAGGACGGCCTCTATAATTCACCCCTCCACTTT.